The next 25 T cell receptor beta chains were all read from a single sample in a study of blood T cell repertoires in COVID-19. The assay was immunoSEQ multiplex PCR, and TCRdb's table has in-frame clones only and misses some. The top ten hold around 3.2% of the sample, which has roughly 150,000 clones, over 70% seen once. The sequencing sample was made of PBMCs or T cells enriched from blood (not recorded which). These receptors were collected from a woman aged 55-70 years who had recovered from COVID-19.

The chain couples TRBV5-5 to TRBJ1-1; TRBD1 aligns across 8 bases. Germline V gene sequence: CDR1 SGHKS, CDR2 YYEKEE (reference sequence). This CDR3 is built from 13 residues. The V and J ends lost 3 bases and 3 bases, in that order; junction bases with no gene match: 1. The CDR3 here is CASSSTGDTEAFF. CDR3 DNA: TGTGCCAGCAGCTCGACAGGGGACACTGAAGCTTTCTTT.

This clone was detected a few times. This rearrangement joins TRBV25-1 to TRBJ1-2; weak D call: TRBD1 (5 bases). Per germline, CDR1 MGHDK and CDR2 SYGVNS. The CDR3 spans 12 residues. The ends were cut back, 3 bases at V and 4 bases at J, with 6 bases in the middle. CDR3 DNA sequence: TGTGCCAGCAGTGAGGGGGGCTATGGCTACACCTTC. It codes for CASSEGGYGYTF.

This clone turned up a few times. The chain has TRBV24-1 and TRBJ1-5, with D unclear. The V end lost 7 bases, the J end lost 4 bases, and 16 bases lay between the germline ends. The CDR3 consists of 15 residues. Germline V gene data show CDR1 as KGHDR and CDR2 as SFDVKD. The CDR3: CATSRGAGSNQPQHF. CDR3 bases: TGTGCCACCAGCCGGGGTGCAGGATCTAATCAGCCCCAGCATTTT.

The rearrangement joins TRBV10-3 to TRBJ1-1; 7 bases line up with TRBD1. CDR3 length: 14 residues. V gave up 3 bases and J gave up 5 bases; unmatched junction bases: 6. The germline CDR1 and CDR2 sequences are ENHRY and SYGVKD. The CDR3 sequence is CAISEPQGRTEAFF. The DNA for the CDR3 is TGTGCCATCAGTGAACCACAGGGGAGGACTGAAGCTTTCTTT.

This chain joins TRBV11-2 and TRBJ1-3; D ambiguous. The CDR3 covers 13 residues. CDR1 is SGHAT, CDR2 FQNNGV, per germline. V lost 1 base, J lost 4 bases, and 5 bases lay in between. In DNA form, the CDR3 reads TGTGCCAGCAGCTTAGCCTCCGGAAACACCATATATTTT. Translated, it gives CASSLASGNTIYF.

The sample holds a few counts of this clone. V and J are TRBV4-1 and TRBJ1-5, with a tentative D call TRBD1 (5 bases). The CDR3 is 15 amino acids. V shed 0 bases and J shed 4 bases, with 10 bases lying between them. The germline V gene has CDR1 MGHRA and CDR2 YSYEKL. CDR3 DNA sequence: TGCGCCAGCAGCCAAGAGGGTGGGGGGAATCAGCCCCAGCATTTT. As protein: CASSQEGGGNQPQHF.

This chain links TRBV9 with TRBJ2-1; the D gene is possibly TRBD2 (6 bases). The CDR3 runs 15 residues. Trimming left V 2 bases short and J 7 bases short, with 16 bases between. Per the germline V gene, CDR1 is SGDLS and CDR2 is YYNGEE. Here the CDR3 reads CASSVSGTVINEQFF. DNA for the CDR3: TGTGCCAGCAGCGTTTCCGGGACTGTGATTAATGAGCAGTTCTTC.

For the CDR3, the DNA is TGCGCCAGCAGCCTGGGGACAGGGGGAAATGGCTACACCTTC. Translation gives CASSLGTGGNGYTF. The chain employs TRBV5-1 and TRBJ1-2; 11 bases fit TRBD1. V lost 4 bases, J lost 6 bases, and 5 bases stayed unmatched. Germline CDR1 SGHRS, CDR2 YFSETQ. The CDR3 length is 14 residues.

This clone occurred once. The J gene is TRBJ1-1, the V gene TRBV6-6; possible D gene TRBD1, 6 bases. Germline V gives CDR1 MNHNY, CDR2 SVGAGI (reference sequence). With 0 bases removed from V and 6 bases from J, the gap between germline ends came to 11 bases. The CDR3 is made up of 14 amino acids. The CDR3 loop reads CASSYSLGAPEAFF. DNA of the CDR3: TGTGCCAGCAGTTACTCGCTGGGGGCGCCTGAAGCTTTCTTT.

J is TRBJ2-2 and V is TRBV24-1, with TRBD1 matching over 7 bases. Germline CDR1 reads KGHDR; CDR2 reads SFDVKD. The CDR3 has 14 amino acids. V dropped 9 bases and J dropped 1; count of bases not matched to a gene: 4. The CDR3: CATAGTENTGELFF. As DNA, the CDR3 is TGTGCCACCGCCGGGACAGAGAACACCGGGGAGCTGTTTTTT.

The chain combines TRBV5-8 with TRBJ1-6; possible D gene TRBD1, 6 bases. The CDR3 covers 16 residues. Looked up from germline, CDR1 is SGHTS and CDR2 is YDEGEE. The ends were cut back, 1 base at V and 0 bases at J, with 8 bases in the middle. The CDR3 reads CASSLRGSSYNSPLHF. The CDR3 nucleotides read TGTGCCAGCAGCTTGAGGGGGAGCTCCTATAATTCACCCCTCCACTTT.

The CDR3 protein is CASSQDLGLAGGRADTQYF. CDR3 DNA sequence: TGTGCCAGCAGCCAAGATTTAGGACTAGCGGGGGGGCGGGCAGATACGCAGTATTTT. The V gene is TRBV3-1 (or the pseudogene TRBV3-2), the J gene TRBJ2-3, with 15 bases aligning to TRBD2. Per germline, CDR1 LGHDT and CDR2 YNNKEL (reference sequence). The ends lost 0 bases at V and 4 bases at J; junction bases unmatched: 8. CDR3 length: 19 residues.

The genes are TRBV5-4 and TRBJ2-1, with D possibly being TRBD2 (5 bases). The CDR3 covers 14 residues. The germline V gene encodes CDR1 SGHNT and CDR2 YYREEE (reference sequence). The ends were cut back, 0 bases at V and 8 bases at J, with 12 bases in the middle. CDR3 coding DNA: TGTGCCAGCAGCTTGGGTAAACTAGTCCATGAGCAGTTCTTC. Protein: CASSLGKLVHEQFF.

The V gene is TRBV6-5, the J gene TRBJ2-7; 7 bases are shared with TRBD1. V dropped 5 bases and J dropped 2; count of bases not matched to a gene: 6. The CDR3 consists of 14 residues. Looked up from germline, CDR1 is MNHEY and CDR2 is SVGAGI. The chain's CDR3 is CASSLRDRPYEQYF. CDR3 bases: TGTGCCAGCAGTCTAAGGGACAGACCCTACGAGCAGTACTTC.

The chain combines TRBV10-3 with TRBJ2-7, with D perhaps matching TRBD2 (5 bases). Germline CDR1 and CDR2: ENHRY and SYGVKD. CDR3 size: 15 residues. The germline V and J ends were trimmed by 4 bases and 2 bases, with 15 bases remaining between them. CDR3 residues: CAISGGFGRTYEQYF. For the CDR3, the DNA is TGTGCCATCAGTGGCGGGTTCGGCAGAACCTACGAGCAGTACTTC.

This clone was picked up a small number of times. The chain is built from TRBV30 and TRBJ1-4, with D unresolved. Per germline, CDR1 GTSNPN and CDR2 SVGIG (reference sequence). V shed 0 bases and J shed 8 bases, with 10 bases lying between them. CDR3 length: 13 amino acids. The CDR3 DNA is TGTGCCTGGAGTGTATCGGGGAGCGAAAAACTGTTTTTT. Its translation: CAWSVSGSEKLFF.

This clone has a handful of counts. This sequence joins TRBV5-8 and TRBJ2-7; 8 bases agree with TRBD1. In germline, CDR1 is SGHTS, CDR2 YDEGEE. This CDR3 comprises 15 residues. V lost 0 bases to trimming and J lost 4 bases; unmatched junction nucleotides: 6. The CDR3 protein is CASSLGPGGGYEQYF. In DNA, the CDR3 is TGTGCCAGCAGCTTGGGTCCAGGGGGCGGGTACGAGCAGTACTTC.

This clone appeared a single time. The rearrangement uses TRBV5-1 and TRBJ2-3; TRBD2 matches at 9 bases. The CDR3 is made up of 15 amino acids. The germline V gene encodes CDR1 SGHRS and CDR2 YFSETQ. V was clipped by 4 bases and J by 1 base; unmatched bases: 4. The DNA for the CDR3 is TGCGCCAGCAGCATAATAGCGGGGGGCACAGATACGCAGTATTTT. Its translation is CASSIIAGGTDTQYF.

This clone was seen more than once but under ten times. The chain carries TRBV7-2 and TRBJ2-1; 10 bases align to TRBD1. In germline, CDR1 is SGHTA, CDR2 FQGNSA. Trimming took 4 bases from V and 6 from J; bases not matched to a gene: 6. The CDR3 covers 15 residues. CDR3 coding DNA: TGTGCCAGCAGCTCCTGGGACAGGGGAGTCAATGAGCAGTTCTTC. As protein: CASSSWDRGVNEQFF.

The chain links TRBV7-8 to TRBJ2-7, with D perhaps TRBD1 (6 bases). CDR3 length: 13 residues. From germline, CDR1 is SGHVS and CDR2 FQNEAQ. V lost 5 bases, J lost 1 base, and 9 bases lay in between. The CDR3 DNA sequence: TGTGCCAGCAGCCCTACAGGGTCCTACGAGCAGTACTTC. Translating it yields CASSPTGSYEQYF.

The genes are TRBV6-1 and TRBJ2-3; no reliable D call. The CDR3 spans 14 residues. Germline assignment: CDR1 MNHNS and CDR2 SASEGT. The ends were cut back, 2 bases at V and 5 bases at J, with 11 bases in the middle. The CDR3 nucleotides are TGTGCCAGCAGTGAAATGCAGGCCGGAGATACGCAGTATTTT. Its protein product is CASSEMQAGDTQYF.

The chain employs TRBV11-2 and TRBJ1-1; D unclear. CDR1 SGHAT and CDR2 FQNNGV come from the germline V gene. Trimming shortened V by 3 bases and J by 6 bases, and 14 bases separated the two germline ends. The CDR3 consists of 14 residues. CDR3 DNA: TGTGCCAGCAGCTTCGGCCCCGTGAGGGCTGAAGCTTTCTTT. It is translated as CASSFGPVRAEAFF.

This clone occurred a few times. J is TRBJ1-1 and V is TRBV18; D may be TRBD1 (6 bases). V was pared by 6 bases and J by 2 bases, with 16 bases between. This CDR3 region has 15 residues. Per germline, CDR1 KGHSH and CDR2 LQKENI. This chain's CDR3 is CASSPMTGANTEAFF. In nucleotides, the CDR3 is TGTGCCAGCTCCCCCATGACAGGAGCTAACACTGAAGCTTTCTTT.

CDR3: CATSAGAGGETQYF. The DNA of the CDR3 is TGTGCCACCAGTGCAGGCGCAGGAGGGGAGACCCAGTACTTC. V usage is TRBV24-1 and J usage is TRBJ2-5; weak D call: TRBD2 (6 bases). Germline values: CDR1 KGHDR, CDR2 SFDVKD. This CDR3 is built from 14 residues. The V and J ends lost 5 bases and 5 bases respectively, with 14 bases between them.

This clone has more than one count but fewer than ten. The gene calls are TRBV5-1 and TRBJ2-3; 9 positions match TRBD2. V gave up 4 bases and J gave up 0 bases; unmatched junction bases: 9. This CDR3 has 17 amino acids. CDR1 is SGHRS, CDR2 YFSETQ, per germline. For the CDR3, the DNA is TGCGCCAGCAGCCGGTGGGCTAGCGGGACTAGCACAGATACGCAGTATTTT. Translation gives CASSRWASGTSTDTQYF.